The clone carrying this T cell receptor (beta chain) was picked up one time. Its antigen is still unknown. A much larger clone differs from this one at a single base, so this may be a read error. A modified ARM-PCR protocol with three rounds of nested PCR amplified TCRbeta. From the multiplex PCR reads, TCRdb called clonotypes with MiXCR, one entry per CDR3 protein. The sample carries roughly 45,000 distinct CDR3 sequences, 60% recorded once. This CDR3 contains 16 residues. CDR1 and CDR2 (germline): KGHDR, SFDVKD. With 7 bases clipped from V and 4 bases from J, the junction kept 14 bases outside the gene matches. This sample's RNA came from whole unsorted tissue. This non-tumor lung sample came from over 3 cm beyond the tumor edge. Between August and November 2014, newly diagnosed, chemotherapy-naive lung cancer patients underwent thoracic surgery in China. This sample was included in a study of tumor and adjacent non-tumor tissue in lung cancer. Study in general: Aged about 31 to 80 years, patients included fewer than 11 men and a few women with stage I to III disease.

Study outcomes and limitations: Significantly higher TCR diversity was found in tumor than normal lung.

Sample: distant non-tumor lung tissue. This rearrangement joins TRBV24-1 to TRBJ2-5; the match to TRBD1 covers 7 bases. The source of this sequence is a man over 45 with non-small cell lung cancer. In DNA form, the CDR3 reads TGTGCCACCAGCCAAATGGCCACAGGGGCCGGAGAGACCCAGTACTTC. Translation: CATSQMATGAGETQYF.